The entry below describes one TCR beta chain. Its cognate antigen is unknown. Germline CDR1 SGHRS, CDR2 YFSETQ. CDR3 size: 13 residues. V dropped 6 bases and J dropped 5; count of bases not matched to a gene: 2. This sample is part of a study of cytomegalovirus exposure and HLA in healthy donors. The PCR was carried out with 60 Vbeta primers and 13 Jbeta primers. Here immunoSEQ multiplex PCR was the method, and the copy in TCRdb shows in-frame clones only, minus some. The sample yields about 140,000 clones, approximately 84% seen once. Study-level points and caveats: Later analysis identified a missense DCLRE1C variant that was linked to TCR beta V- and J-gene trimming. In an earlier analysis, most TCR beta V segments were productive about 87% or about 30% of the time.

The sequencing sample was made of PBMCs. The TCR comes from a man aged 25 to 40 in good health and CMV-seropositive. The chain employs TRBV5-1 and TRBJ2-1, with 10 nucleotides matching TRBD2. The CDR3 loop reads CASKGTSDNEQFF. Here the CDR3 DNA reads TGCGCCAGCAAGGGGACTAGCGACAATGAGCAGTTCTTC.